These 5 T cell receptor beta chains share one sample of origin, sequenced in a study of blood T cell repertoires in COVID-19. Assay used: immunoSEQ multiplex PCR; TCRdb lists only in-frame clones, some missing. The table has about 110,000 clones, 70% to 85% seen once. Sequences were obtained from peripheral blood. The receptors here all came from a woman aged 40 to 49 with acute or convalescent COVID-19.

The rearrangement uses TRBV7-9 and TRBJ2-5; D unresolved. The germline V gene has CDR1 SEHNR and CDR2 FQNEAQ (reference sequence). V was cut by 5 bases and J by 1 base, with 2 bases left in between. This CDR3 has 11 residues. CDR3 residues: CASSRQETQYF. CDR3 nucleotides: TGTGCCAGCAGCCGCCAAGAGACCCAGTACTTC.

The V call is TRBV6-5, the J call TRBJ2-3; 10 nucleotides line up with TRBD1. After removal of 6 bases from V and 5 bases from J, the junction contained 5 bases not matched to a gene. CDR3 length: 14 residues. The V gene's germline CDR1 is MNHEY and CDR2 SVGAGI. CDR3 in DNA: TGTGCCAGCAGGGACAGGGGGTTAATAGATACGCAGTATTTT. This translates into CASRDRGLIDTQYF.

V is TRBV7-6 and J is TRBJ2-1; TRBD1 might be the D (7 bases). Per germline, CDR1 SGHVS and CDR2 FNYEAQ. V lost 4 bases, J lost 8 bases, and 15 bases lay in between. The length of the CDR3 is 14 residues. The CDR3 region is CASSSRQGGDEQFF. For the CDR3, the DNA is TGTGCCAGCAGCTCCCGACAGGGAGGAGATGAGCAGTTCTTC.

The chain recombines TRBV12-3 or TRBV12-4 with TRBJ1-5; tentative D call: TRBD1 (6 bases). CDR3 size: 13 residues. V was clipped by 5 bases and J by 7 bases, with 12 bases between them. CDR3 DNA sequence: TGTGCCAGCAGTGTCCGGGGGGGCCAGCCCCAGCATTTT. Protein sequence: CASSVRGGQPQHF.

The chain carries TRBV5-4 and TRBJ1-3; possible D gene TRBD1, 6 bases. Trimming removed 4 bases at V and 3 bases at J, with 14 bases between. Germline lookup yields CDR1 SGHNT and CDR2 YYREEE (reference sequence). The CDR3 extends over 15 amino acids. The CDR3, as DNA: TGTGCCAGCAGCAGGGACACCGGTCTTGGAAACACCATATATTTT. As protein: CASSRDTGLGNTIYF.